The 2 T cell receptor beta chains below were found in one sample sequenced in a study of tumor-infiltrating lymphocytes in primary liver carcinoma. A primer matching the constant region was used to make TCR beta cDNA from approximately 0.45 ug of total RNA. Researchers made the TCR beta libraries by running three nested multiplex PCR rounds with slightly modified ARM-PCR. TRBV1-TRBV30 forward primers paired with a C-beta reverse primer drove the first two PCR rounds, about 10 cycles each. TCRdb itself ran the multiplex PCR reads through MiXCR, one entry per CDR3 protein. Of more than 150,000 distinct CDR3 sequences listed, 50% to 75% are singletons. Germline DNA was extracted alongside blood RNA, which was obtained from unsorted whole blood. The sample consisted of peripheral blood. The receptors were gathered from a man in his forties or fifties with primary liver carcinoma and hepatitis B virus infection.

This clonotype was detected ten times or more. The V gene is TRBV11-2, the J gene TRBJ2-4; D gene uncertain. The CDR3 covers 13 residues. Trimming left V 1 base short and J 7 bases short, with 8 bases between. Germline loops: CDR1 SGHAT, CDR2 FQNNGV. Here the CDR3 DNA reads TGTGCCAGCAGCTTAGGGCATATGAACATTCAGTACTTC. This gives the protein CASSLGHMNIQYF.

Concerning this clonotype: A much larger clone sits a single nucleotide away, making a read error possible. The chain carries TRBV11-2 and TRBJ1-2, with a possible D match to TRBD1 (5 bases). The germline CDR1 and CDR2 sequences are SGHAT and FQNNGV. The CDR3 extends over 11 amino acids. The CDR3 loop reads CASGTNYCYTF. The CDR3 nucleotides read TGTGCCAGTGGGACGAACTATTGCTACACCTTC. Together with reference TRBV11-2 and TRBJ1-2, the CDR3 gives the full variable domain: EAGVAQSPRYKIIEKRQSVAFWCNPISGHATLYWYQQILGQGPKLLIQFQNNGVVDDSQLPKDRFSAERLKGVDSTLKIQPAKLEDSAVYLCASGTNYCYTFGSGTRLTVV.